The sequence of this TCR beta chain was determined in a study of blood T cell repertoires in COVID-19. At the level of the study: The analysed material was cDNA or gDNA that came from T cells, B-cell-depleted T cells, or PBMCs.

Seattle's cohort entered during active infection and was followed longitudinally. This table comes from immunoSEQ multiplex PCR, and its TCRdb copy is limited to in-frame clones, with some not included. The repertoire holds about 87,000 clones, about 85% seen once, with 3% in the top ten. Per germline, CDR1 SQVTM and CDR2 ANQGSEA. V lost 3 bases to trimming and J lost 4 bases; unmatched junction nucleotides: 3. The CDR3 spans 13 residues. What was sequenced was peripheral blood. This chain links TRBV29-1 with TRBJ1-3, with 7 nucleotides matching TRBD1. The receptor was isolated from a woman older than 75 with COVID-19, enrolled during active disease. In DNA, the CDR3 is TGCAGCGTTGATCAGGGGGTGGGAAACACCATATATTTT. Protein sequence: CSVDQGVGNTIYF.